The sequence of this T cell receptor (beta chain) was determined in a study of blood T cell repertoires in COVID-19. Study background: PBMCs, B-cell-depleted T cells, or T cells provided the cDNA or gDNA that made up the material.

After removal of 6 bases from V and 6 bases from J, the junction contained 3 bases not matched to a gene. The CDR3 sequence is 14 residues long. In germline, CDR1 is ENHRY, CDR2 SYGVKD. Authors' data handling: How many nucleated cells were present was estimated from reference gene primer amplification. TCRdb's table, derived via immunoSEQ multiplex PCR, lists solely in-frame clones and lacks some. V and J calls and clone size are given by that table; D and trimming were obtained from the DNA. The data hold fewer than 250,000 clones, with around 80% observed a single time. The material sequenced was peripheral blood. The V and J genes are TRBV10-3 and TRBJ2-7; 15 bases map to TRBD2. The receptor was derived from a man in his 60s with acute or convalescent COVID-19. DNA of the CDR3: TGTGCCATCAGCGGGACTAGCGGGAGGACCGAGCAGTACTTC. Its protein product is CAISGTSGRTEQYF.